This T cell receptor (beta chain) was identified during a study of T cell clonality in common variable immunodeficiency. Points from the study as a whole: The cause of increased CVID clonality remains unclear without subpopulation sequencing. CVID subjects shared fewer TCRbeta clones than healthy controls did.

Most patients and controls had Caucasian heritage. The CDR3 is 16 residues long. V was clipped by 5 bases and J by 6 bases; unmatched bases: 15. The V gene's germline CDR1 is SGHVS and CDR2 FNYEAQ. This clone appeared many times. The antigen is undetermined. The CDR3 end is not reached by the read, which stops 3 residues before it; the germline J gene fills it in. Data came from immunoSEQ multiplex PCR; TCRdb stores just in-frame clones and leaves some out. The sample contains approximately 44,000 clones, none of them singletons. This chain links TRBV7-6 with TRBJ1-2; 7 bases line up with TRBD1. The sequence came from a person aged 18 to 75 in good health. Sequenced material: peripheral blood mononuclear cells. The CDR3 DNA, read in part, is TGTGCCAGCAGCGCGGGCCCCTTCGACAGGGAGCATGGC. Protein: CASSAGPFDREHG. The whole CDR3 reads CASSAGPFDREHGYTF.